Each of the 29 T cell receptor beta chains below was sequenced from the same sample in a study of radiotherapy plus CTLA-4 blockade in lung cancer (dated by TCRdb to about 2018). To prepare the library, the immunoSEQ multiplex PCR assay was applied. TCRdb took this table from immuneACCESS and kept in-frame rearrangements with V and J called. Such tables lack part of the clones; where checked against another copy, unresolved V genes explain under half of the gap, and the rest is unexplained. Present in this sample are 85,000 to 95,000 clones, approximately 80% of which were seen just once. The ten largest account for roughly 25% of the sample. Sequencing was performed on peripheral blood, taken from a patient treated with radiotherapy plus ipilimumab. The receptors stem from a human donor with non-small cell lung cancer that progressed on radiotherapy plus ipilimumab.

The chain employs TRBV7-9 and TRBJ2-5, with 15 positions matching TRBD2. V shed 6 bases, J shed 5 bases, and the junction held 7 bases outside the gene matches. The CDR3 contains 16 residues. Per germline, CDR1 SEHNR and CDR2 FQNEAQ (reference sequence). The chain's CDR3 is CASRDGTSGRQETQYF. In DNA, the CDR3 is TGTGCCAGCAGAGACGGGACTAGCGGGAGGCAGGAGACCCAGTACTTC.

The chain joins TRBV29-1 to TRBJ1-2, with D perhaps TRBD1 (6 bases). The CDR3 has 14 amino acids. CDR1 is SQVTM, CDR2 ANQGSEA, per germline. With 1 base removed from V and 4 bases from J, the gap between germline ends came to 13 bases. In DNA form, the CDR3 reads TGCAGCGTTGAAGGGGGCGGCAGGGGCTATGGCTACACCTTC. Its protein product is CSVEGGGRGYGYTF. Looking up the rest from reference TRBV29-1 and TRBJ1-2 gives the full variable domain: SAVISQKPSRDICQRGTSLTIQCQVDSQVTMMFWYRQQPGQSLTLIATANQGSEATYESGFVIDKFPISRPNLTFSTLTVSNMSPEDSSIYLCSVEGGGRGYGYTFGSGTRLTVV.

This clone appeared a single time. The gene calls are TRBV18 and TRBJ2-3, with 9 bases identical to TRBD2. This CDR3 is built from 16 residues. J lost 0 bases, V lost 2 bases, and 3 bases had no gene match. The V gene's germline CDR1 is KGHSH and CDR2 LQKENI. The CDR3 sequence: CASSPLAGESTDTQYF. The CDR3 nucleotides are TGTGCCAGCTCACCATTAGCGGGAGAGAGCACAGATACGCAGTATTTT.

The rearrangement joins TRBV6-1 to TRBJ2-1; perhaps TRBD2 as D (6 bases). V was shortened by 4 bases and J by 10 bases, with 23 bases between the two germline ends. This CDR3 is 16 amino acids long. Per germline, CDR1 MNHNS and CDR2 SASEGT. The CDR3 protein is CASSAGSLPSPLEQFF. CDR3 in DNA: TGTGCCAGCAGTGCCGGGAGCCTCCCGTCCCCCCTAGAGCAGTTCTTC.

This chain links TRBV7-8 with TRBJ1-3; perhaps TRBD1 as D (5 bases). This CDR3 region has 16 residues. Germline CDR1 is SGHVS and CDR2 is FQNEAQ. Trimming took off 5 bases at V and 0 bases at J, with 14 bases between the two ends. The chain's CDR3 is CASSRRDSHSGNTIYF. CDR3 sequence (DNA): TGTGCCAGCAGCCGCCGGGACTCCCACTCTGGAAACACCATATATTTT.

The chain is built from TRBV6-5 and TRBJ2-7, with 11 positions matching TRBD1. The CDR3 has 14 residues. Looked up from germline, CDR1 is MNHEY and CDR2 is SVGAGI. Trimming at V came to 6 bases and at J to 3 bases, leaving 4 bases not matched to a gene. CDR3 sequence (DNA): TGTGCCAGCAGCGCTGGGACAGGGGGCTACGAGCAGTACGTC. Translated, it gives CASSAGTGGYEQYV.

The chain employs TRBV18 and TRBJ2-7, with 7 positions matching TRBD1. The CDR3 extends over 15 amino acids. Unmatched junction bases numbered 7, after V lost 0 bases and J lost 5 bases. Looked up from germline, CDR1 is KGHSH and CDR2 is LQKENI. CDR3 residues: CASSPPQGVMNEQYF. In nucleotides, the CDR3 is TGTGCCAGCTCACCACCCCAGGGGGTTATGAACGAGCAGTACTTC.

Remarks on this clone: A junction end diverges from the germline sequence, so it may reflect a read error. This CDR3 reads CASSLVAGEAYEQFF. The DNA for the CDR3 is TGTGCTAGCAGCTTAGTGGCGGGAGAAGCCTATGAGCAGTTCTTC. V and J are TRBV7-7 and TRBJ2-1; 7 bases map to TRBD2. The CDR3 runs 15 residues. The germline CDR1 and CDR2 sequences are SSHAT and FNYEAQ (reference sequence).

V usage is TRBV5-4 and J usage is TRBJ2-5; either TRBD1 or TRBD2 may fit D (5 bases each). Deletions cut 2 bases from V and 1 base from J, with 9 bases between. Germline-derived CDR1 and CDR2 are SGHNT and YYREEE (reference sequence). The length of the CDR3 is 14 residues. The CDR3 DNA follows: TGTGCCAGCAGCTTCGGTGGGACCCAAGAGACCCAGTACTTC. Its translation: CASSFGGTQETQYF.

This clone was recorded once. This sequence joins TRBV2 and TRBJ2-2; 7 nucleotides agree with TRBD1. V gave up 7 bases and J gave up 5 bases; unmatched junction bases: 1. CDR1 is SNHLY and CDR2 is FYNNEI in the germline V gene. This CDR3 has 12 amino acids. CDR3 region: CASNRGTGELFF. The DNA of the CDR3 is TGTGCCAGCAACAGGGGAACCGGGGAGCTGTTTTTT. The full variable domain, with the rest looked up from reference TRBV2 and TRBJ2-2, is EPEVTQTPSHQVTQMGQEVILRCVPISNHLYFYWYRQILGQKVEFLVSFYNNEISEKSEIFDDQFSVERPDGSNFTLKIRSTKLEDSAMYFCASNRGTGELFFGEGSRLTVL.

J is TRBJ2-6 and V is TRBV27; D unclear. Germline values: CDR1 MNHEY, CDR2 SMNVEV (reference sequence). This CDR3 is 16 amino acids long. Trimming removed 8 bases from V and 2 bases from J, with 16 bases in between. In nucleotides, the CDR3 is TGTGCCAGCGGAAAAGTCGGGCTTGCTGGGGCCAACGTCCTGACTTTC. Translated, it gives CASGKVGLAGANVLTF.

The V and J genes are TRBV4-1 and TRBJ2-7; the D call may be TRBD1 or TRBD2 (5 bases each). Deletions cut 4 bases from V and 3 bases from J, with 13 bases between. Germline CDR1 is MGHRA and CDR2 is YSYEKL. The CDR3 has 14 residues. DNA for the CDR3: TGCGCCAGCAGCCTTCCGGGACGGATCTACGAGCAGTACTTC. It translates to CASSLPGRIYEQYF.

Of note for this clone: A read error is likely, as this CDR3 ends without the conserved phenylalanine or tryptophan. The limits of the CDR3 on the DNA are not certain, so only TCRdb's listed CDR3 is given. The CDR3 region is CASSLETAPL. V gene TRBV5-8 combines with J gene TRBJ2-7; the D call in the table, TRBD1, was not verified against the DNA. Including both end residues, the CDR3 is 10 amino acids long. Germline V gene data show CDR1 as SGHTS and CDR2 as YDEGEE.

In its sample, this clone was seen once. The V gene is TRBV7-6, the J gene TRBJ2-7, with D unresolved. V shed 1 base and J shed 9 bases, with 13 bases lying between them. This CDR3 region has 13 residues. Per the germline V gene, CDR1 is SGHVS and CDR2 is FNYEAQ. In nucleotides, the CDR3 is TGTGCCAGCAGCTTAGGGTTCGACCACGGGCAGTACGTC. Its protein product is CASSLGFDHGQYV.

This chain joins TRBV5-6 and TRBJ1-2, with D possibly TRBD1 on 6 matching bases. The V end lost 4 bases, the J end lost 6 bases, and 25 bases lay between the germline ends. The germline CDR1 and CDR2 sequences are SGHDT and YYEEEE. CDR3 size: 17 residues. CDR3 sequence: CASSAEGGRPLSNGYTF. Written as DNA, the CDR3 is TGTGCCAGCAGCGCTGAGGGGGGAAGACCCCTATCCAATGGCTACACCTTC.

The chain combines TRBV6-4 with TRBJ2-2, with D unclear. The CDR3 has 14 amino acids. CDR1 and CDR2 (germline): MRHNA, SNTAGT. Trimming removed 6 bases at V and 5 bases at J, with 13 bases between. CDR3 residues: CASSPETPTGELFF. The CDR3 coding sequence is TGTGCCAGCAGCCCCGAGACACCGACCGGGGAGCTGTTTTTT.

The chain combines TRBV29-1 with TRBJ2-2; D might be TRBD1 (5 bases). The CDR3 has 12 amino acids. The V gene's germline CDR1 is SQVTM and CDR2 ANQGSEA. The V end was cut by 6 bases, the J end by 2 bases, with 7 bases between. The CDR3 loop is CSVDRNTGELFF. In DNA form, the CDR3 reads TGCAGCGTAGACAGAAACACCGGGGAGCTGTTTTTT.

The genes are TRBV27 and TRBJ2-3; weak D call: TRBD1 (5 bases). The CDR3 runs to 16 residues. Trimming cost V 3 bases and J 0 bases, with 13 bases left between them. CDR1 is MNHEY, CDR2 SMNVEV, per germline (reference sequence). In nucleotides, the CDR3 is TGTGCCAGCAGTTTCCACAGTGGACATAGCACAGATACGCAGTATTTT. This translates into CASSFHSGHSTDTQYF.

V is TRBV29-1 and J is TRBJ2-7; 7 bases match TRBD1. The CDR3 is 13 amino acids. Trimming cost V 6 bases and J 2 bases; bases outside gene matches: 7. Germline CDR1 SQVTM, CDR2 ANQGSEA. CDR3 in DNA: TGCAGCGTGGTCCGGGACAGTCCCTACGAGCAGTACTTC. The encoded protein is CSVVRDSPYEQYF.

V and J are TRBV7-9 and TRBJ2-2; D possibly corresponds to TRBD1 (6 bases). The CDR3 is made up of 16 amino acids. The ends were cut back, 4 bases at V and 3 bases at J, with 15 bases in the middle. Germline V lookup: CDR1 SEHNR, CDR2 FQNEAQ (reference sequence). CDR3 nucleotides: TGTGCCAGCAGCTCGGCTCAGGGGTCGGACACCGGGGAGCTGTTTTTT. Protein: CASSSAQGSDTGELFF.

The gene calls are TRBV6-5 and TRBJ2-2; no clear D. The CDR3 spans 16 residues. Germline V gene sequence: CDR1 MNHEY, CDR2 SVGAGI. With 1 base removed from V and 0 bases from J, the gap between germline ends came to 9 bases. The CDR3, as DNA: TGTGCCAGCAGTTACTTTAATCCGACGAACACCGGGGAGCTGTTTTTT. It encodes CASSYFNPTNTGELFF.

This rearrangement joins TRBV7-8 to TRBJ2-2; D is perhaps TRBD2 (6 bases). CDR3 length: 15 residues. V was shortened by 5 bases and J by 1 base, with 11 bases between the two germline ends. The germline gives CDR1 SGHVS, CDR2 FQNEAQ. CDR3: CASSPRDLNTGELFF. CDR3 DNA: TGTGCCAGCAGCCCCCGGGACTTGAACACCGGGGAGCTGTTTTTT. The full variable domain, its missing parts supplied by reference TRBV7-8 and TRBJ2-2, is GAGVSQSPRYKVAKRGQDVALRCDPISGHVSLFWYQQALGQGPEFLTYFQNEAQLDKSGLPSDRFFAERPEGSVSTLKIQRTQQEDSAVYLCASSPRDLNTGELFFGEGSRLTVL.

This chain links TRBV6-1 with TRBJ2-7; the D gene is possibly TRBD2 (6 bases). Trimming cost V 8 bases and J 0 bases, with 14 bases left between them. Germline assignment: CDR1 MNHNS and CDR2 SASEGT. This CDR3 is 14 amino acids long. The CDR3 is CASGVGGASYEQYV. The CDR3 DNA reads as TGTGCCAGCGGGGTGGGGGGTGCCTCCTACGAGCAGTACGTC.

This clone was counted between two and nine times. The rearrangement links TRBV27 to TRBJ2-2, with 7 bases fitting TRBD2. After removal of 6 bases from V and 6 bases from J, the junction contained 7 bases not matched to a gene. The CDR3 contains 14 residues. Germline V gene data show CDR1 as MNHEY and CDR2 as SMNVEV (reference sequence). The CDR3 DNA sequence: TGTGCCAGCAGAACTCAGGCGGGAGCCGGGGAGCTGTTTTTT. It yields the protein CASRTQAGAGELFF.

This rearrangement joins TRBV2 to TRBJ2-3; possible D gene TRBD1, 6 bases. The CDR3 spans 12 residues. Germline loops: CDR1 SNHLY, CDR2 FYNNEI. The V gene lost 6 bases and the J gene lost 7 bases, with 11 bases spanning the gap. In DNA, the CDR3 is TGTGCCAGCAGAACACAGGGTAATACGCAGTATTTT. Translating gives CASRTQGNTQYF.

This chain connects TRBV5-6 to TRBJ2-1; unclear D gene. Trimming took off 1 base at V and 5 bases at J, with 7 bases between the two ends. Germline assignment: CDR1 SGHDT and CDR2 YYEEEE. The CDR3 is made up of 13 amino acids. CDR3: CASSLLGNNEQFF. As DNA, the CDR3 is TGTGCCAGCAGCTTGTTAGGTAACAATGAGCAGTTCTTC.

This sequence joins TRBV18 and TRBJ1-2; D is ambiguous. Germline V gene lookup returns CDR1 KGHSH and CDR2 LQKENI. The V and J ends lost 6 bases and 0 bases respectively, with 14 bases between them. The CDR3 covers 15 residues. Here the CDR3 reads CASSVSPKPNYGYTF. The CDR3 coding sequence is TGTGCCAGCTCCGTGTCCCCGAAGCCTAACTATGGCTACACCTTC.

The rearrangement joins TRBV12-5 to TRBJ1-2, with D hard to call. Germline V lookup: CDR1 LGHNT, CDR2 FRNRAP. This CDR3 is 13 amino acids long. V was clipped by 4 bases and J by 3 bases, with 9 bases between them. CDR3 sequence: CASGSIGDYGYTF. The DNA for the CDR3 is TGTGCTAGTGGTTCAATAGGAGACTATGGCTACACCTTC.

J is TRBJ2-5 and V is TRBV5-3, with TRBD2 identical over 11 bases. TRBV5-3 is noted as an ORF with a role that remains uncertain. The CDR3 spans 17 residues. V lost 4 bases to trimming and J lost 5 bases; unmatched junction nucleotides: 13. CDR3 sequence: CARSEFMWGTSGETQYF. DNA for the CDR3: TGTGCCAGAAGCGAATTTATGTGGGGGACTAGCGGTGAGACCCAGTACTTC.